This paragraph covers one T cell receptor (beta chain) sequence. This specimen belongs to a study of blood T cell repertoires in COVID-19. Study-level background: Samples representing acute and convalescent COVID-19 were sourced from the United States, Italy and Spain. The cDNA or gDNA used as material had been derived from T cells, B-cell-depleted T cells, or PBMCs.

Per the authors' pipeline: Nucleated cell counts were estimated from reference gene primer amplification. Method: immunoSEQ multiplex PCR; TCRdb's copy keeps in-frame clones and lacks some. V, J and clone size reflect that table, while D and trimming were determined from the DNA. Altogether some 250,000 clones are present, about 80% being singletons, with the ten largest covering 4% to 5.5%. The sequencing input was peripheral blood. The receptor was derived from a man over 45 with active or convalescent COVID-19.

In DNA form, the CDR3 reads TGTGCCACCAGCTCAGGGGGACCCGGGACAGTCACCGGGGAGCTGTTTTTT. Protein: CATSSGGPGTVTGELFF. This rearrangement joins TRBV15 to TRBJ2-2, with 7 bases lining up with TRBD1. Per the germline V gene, CDR1 is LNHNV and CDR2 is YYDKDF (reference sequence). The CDR3 covers 17 residues. The junction had 13 bases not matched to a gene; V was cut back by 5 bases and J by 4 bases.